This paragraph covers one T cell receptor beta chain sequence. Its antigen remains unidentified. No quality values exist for individual bases; no much larger clone is one base distant. Libraries of naive CD8 T cells were generated from roughly 20,000 to 1,000,000 sorted cells, with 10%, 30% or 50% of the purified RNA used. On a BD FACSAria II, naive CD8 T cells were FACS-sorted as CD8+CD4-CCR7+CD45RA+ and collected into RLT Plus buffer. To test detection sensitivity, Jurkat RNA equivalent to more than eight TCR copies was spiked into samples of about 19,000-1,100,000 naive CD8 T cells. Enrichment of CD8 T cells was done with RosetteSep CD8+ T Cell Enrichment Cocktail plus Ficoll-Paque, and ACK red cell lysis came afterward. There are 18 amino acids in the CDR3, from cysteine to phenylalanine inclusive. CDR3 DNA only is kept here, 54 bases in frame from base 1. V loses 1 base of germline sequence and J loses 11 bases, and the interval between the two ends is 26 bases. In the germline V gene, CDR1 corresponds to SGHTA and CDR2 to FQGNSA.

This specimen belongs to a study of molecular identifiers for immune sequencing clone quantification (dated by TCRdb to the late 2010s). About the study as a whole: In a replicate experiment, RNA from about 21,000 or 97,000 naive CD8 T cells was split into five aliquots, four of which were sequenced. The study was a methods study using CD8 T cells to benchmark molecular-identifier clustering-based TCR repertoire sequencing (MIDCIRS) and TCR RNA copy counting.

The method behind the library was PCR. TCRdb lists the instrument as NextSeq 500. Bulk TCR libraries were generated as previously described, with the TCR primers listed in Table S5 used. Total RNA was purified with the Qiagen AllPrep DNA/RNA kit. Before analysis, reads from multiple sequencing runs of the same library were pooled. The study's processing was this. Reads were retained only if their TCR constant sequence matched exactly, and those retained reads were trimmed to 150 nt and grouped according to their 12-nt molecular barcodes. Reads inside each barcode group were sub-clustered using a 15% Levenshtein threshold, and a quality-weighted consensus sequence was constructed for each RNA molecule. Non-functional sequences were excluded, and lower-count sequences lying one edit away from another sequence were also excluded. Based on a fit of two negative binomial distributions, barcode sub-clusters having less than 20% of the maximum read count were discarded. TCRdb reran the public reads through fastp at Q25 and MiXCR, keeping productive beta chains. Duplicate CDR3 protein sequences are folded into a single record with the most common DNA and genes. These V and J calls rely on TCRdb rather than the paper's analysis. Across this sample there are about 510,000 distinct CDR3 sequences, with around 23% seen only once. The ten top clones hold around 0.78% of the sample.

Beyond this particular receptor, the publication reports: Identical TCR molecules sharing a barcode could cause highly expanded clone sizes to be underestimated. Without barcode sub-clustering, chimeric consensus sequences inflated TCR diversity; chimeras reached as high as 47%. Modeling estimated about 3.3 recovered TCR RNA copies per cell, compared with about ten by digital PCR, which implies about 32% capture efficiency. Even against a background of about a million naive CD8 T cells, spiked-in Jurkat TCR RNA amounting to a single cell's worth was reported to be detectable. Naive libraries contained spiked-in Jurkat TCR RNA (approximately nine copies' worth), which is not part of the donor repertoire. In CMV-specific effector cells, clones with more than 20 RNA copies contained over 97% of molecules, whereas in naive cells such clones contained under 1% of molecules.

The specimen sequenced was naive CD8+ T cells from blood, with Jurkat cell RNA spiked in. Explained via the paper, the cell subset or site label denotes: FACS-sorted CD8+CD4-CCR7+CD45RA+ naive T cells. This TCR was sampled from a human donor in good health. Some libraries in this study had Jurkat cell RNA spiked in. The V and J segments used are TRBV7-2 and TRBJ1-4, with the D gene not clear enough to name. The DNA reads as follows: TGTGCCAGCAGCTTAGGAAGGGAGCCGGAGGTGGTGATTGAGAAACTGTTTTTT. This translates into CASSLGREPEVVIEKLFF.